This T cell receptor beta chain is drawn from a study of T-cell reconstitution after alpha-beta-depleted transplantation in children. Points from the study as a whole: Several hundred expanded graft clones reportedly gave rise to the alpha-beta T cells present about two months after transplant. When one year had passed after transplant, most T-cell counts and diversity came from newly produced T cells. The high TCRbeta diversity at day 60 in some patients came from surviving recipient T cells and thymic progenitors.

Germline V lookup: CDR1 MDHEN, CDR2 SYDVKM. With 8 bases removed from V and 3 bases from J, the gap between germline ends came to 20 bases. The CDR3 is 15 residues long. Unique molecular identifiers tagged the TCRbeta library. Each CDR3 protein is one row after TCRdb ran MiXCR on the PCR reads. The table shows 200,000 to 300,000 distinct CDR3 sequences, with roughly 23% occurring only once. In regard to this clonotype: The antigen is not known.

The gene calls are TRBV28 and TRBJ2-7; D is perhaps TRBD1 or TRBD2 (5 bases each). Sequenced here: PBMCs, sampled before TCRalphabeta/CD19-depleted stem cell transplant. The receptor was derived from a girl aged 2 to 10 with Fanconi anemia, due to receive a stem cell transplant. Written as DNA, the CDR3 is TGTGCCAGCCCTCCCACAGGCAGGGACCACTACGAGCAGTACTTC. It codes for CASPPTGRDHYEQYF.